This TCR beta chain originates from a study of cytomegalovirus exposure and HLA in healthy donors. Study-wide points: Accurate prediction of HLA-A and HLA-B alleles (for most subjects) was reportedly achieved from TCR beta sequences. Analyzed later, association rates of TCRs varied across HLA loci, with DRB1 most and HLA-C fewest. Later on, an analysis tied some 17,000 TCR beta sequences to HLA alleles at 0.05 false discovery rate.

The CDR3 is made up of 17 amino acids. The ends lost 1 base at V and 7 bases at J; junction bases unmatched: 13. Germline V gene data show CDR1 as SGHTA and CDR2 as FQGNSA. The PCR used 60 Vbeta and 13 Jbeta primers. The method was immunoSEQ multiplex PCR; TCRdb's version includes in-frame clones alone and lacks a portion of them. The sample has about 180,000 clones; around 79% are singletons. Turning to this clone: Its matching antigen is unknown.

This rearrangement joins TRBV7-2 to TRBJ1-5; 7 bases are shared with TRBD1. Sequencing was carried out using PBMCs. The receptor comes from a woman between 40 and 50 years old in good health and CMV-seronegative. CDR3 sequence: CASSLEIVGGGGQPQHF. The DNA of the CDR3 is TGTGCCAGCAGCTTAGAGATAGTTGGAGGGGGCGGGCAGCCCCAGCATTTT.